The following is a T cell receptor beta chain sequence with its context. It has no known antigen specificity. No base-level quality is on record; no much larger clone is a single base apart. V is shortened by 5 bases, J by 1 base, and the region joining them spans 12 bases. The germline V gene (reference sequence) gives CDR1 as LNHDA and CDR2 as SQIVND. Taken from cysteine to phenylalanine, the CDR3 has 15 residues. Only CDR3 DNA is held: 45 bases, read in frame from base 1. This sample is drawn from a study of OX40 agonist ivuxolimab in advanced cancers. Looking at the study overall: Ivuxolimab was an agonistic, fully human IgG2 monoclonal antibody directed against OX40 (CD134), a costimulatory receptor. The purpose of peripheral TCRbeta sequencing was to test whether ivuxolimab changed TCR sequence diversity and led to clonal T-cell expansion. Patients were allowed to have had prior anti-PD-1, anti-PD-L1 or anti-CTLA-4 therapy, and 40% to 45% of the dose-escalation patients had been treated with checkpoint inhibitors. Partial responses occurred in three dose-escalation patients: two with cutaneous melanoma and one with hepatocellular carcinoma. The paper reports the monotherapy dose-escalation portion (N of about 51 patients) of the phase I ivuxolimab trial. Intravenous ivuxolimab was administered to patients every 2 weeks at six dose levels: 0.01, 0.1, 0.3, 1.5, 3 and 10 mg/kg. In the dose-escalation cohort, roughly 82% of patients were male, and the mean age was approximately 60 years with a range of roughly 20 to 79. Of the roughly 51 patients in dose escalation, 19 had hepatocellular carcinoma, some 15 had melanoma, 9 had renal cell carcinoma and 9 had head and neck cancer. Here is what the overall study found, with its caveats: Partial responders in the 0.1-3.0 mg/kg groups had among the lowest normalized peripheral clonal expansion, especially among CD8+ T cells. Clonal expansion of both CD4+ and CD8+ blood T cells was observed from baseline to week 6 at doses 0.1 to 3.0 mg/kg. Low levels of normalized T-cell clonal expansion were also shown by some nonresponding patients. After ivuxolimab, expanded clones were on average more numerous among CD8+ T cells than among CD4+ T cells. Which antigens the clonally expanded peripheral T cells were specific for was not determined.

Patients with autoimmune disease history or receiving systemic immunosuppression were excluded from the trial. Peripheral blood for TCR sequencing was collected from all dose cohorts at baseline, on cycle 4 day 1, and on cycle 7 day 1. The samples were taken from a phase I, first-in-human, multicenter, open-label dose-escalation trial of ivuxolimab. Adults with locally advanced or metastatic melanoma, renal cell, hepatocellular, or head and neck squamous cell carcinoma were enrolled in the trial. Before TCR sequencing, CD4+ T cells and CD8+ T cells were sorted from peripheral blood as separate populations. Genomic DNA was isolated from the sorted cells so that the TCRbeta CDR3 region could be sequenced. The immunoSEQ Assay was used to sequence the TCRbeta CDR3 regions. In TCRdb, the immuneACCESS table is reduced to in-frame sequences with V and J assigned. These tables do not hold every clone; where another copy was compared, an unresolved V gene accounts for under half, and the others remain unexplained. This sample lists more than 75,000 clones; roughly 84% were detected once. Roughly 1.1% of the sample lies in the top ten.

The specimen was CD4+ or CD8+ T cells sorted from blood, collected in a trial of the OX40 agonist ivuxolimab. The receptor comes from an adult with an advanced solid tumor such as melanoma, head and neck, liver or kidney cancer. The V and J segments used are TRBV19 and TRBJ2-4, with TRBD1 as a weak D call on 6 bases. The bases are TGTGCCAGTAGTGGTGGGGGCGCCGCCAAAAACATTCAGTACTTC. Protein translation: CASSGGGAAKNIQYF.